This record looks at one TCR beta chain sequence and its context. Its target is not known. This CDR3 contains 12 residues. V lost 6 bases to trimming and J lost 6 bases, with 11 bases between them. Only in-frame clones appear in the TCRdb table, and some are missing; sequencing was by immunoSEQ multiplex PCR. The sample records about 110,000 clones, less than 95% being singletons. This specimen belongs to a study of T cell responses to AZD1222 COVID-19 vaccine. Study conclusions and caveats: Nearly half of the spike-specific TCRs reportedly recognize variant regions that carry no mutations. Spike-specific TCR depth and breadth grew after two AZD1222 doses.

Sequencing used peripheral blood, obtained 28 days after the second AZD1222 dose. The clonotype comes from an adult who received the AZD1222 COVID-19 vaccine. The gene calls are TRBV12-3 or TRBV12-4 and TRBJ1-2; TRBD1 might be the D (6 bases). This chain's CDR3 is CASREQGNGYTF. CDR3 sequence (DNA): TGTGCCAGCAGGGAGCAGGGGAATGGCTACACCTTC.